Listed below are T cell receptor beta chains from one sample, sequenced in a study of T cell responses to AZD1222 COVID-19 vaccine. Assay used: immunoSEQ multiplex PCR; TCRdb lists only in-frame clones, some missing. The sample holds approximately 80,000 clones, 80% to 90% seen once. Sequencing used peripheral blood, obtained 28 days after the second AZD1222 dose. The source of these receptors is an adult who received the AZD1222 COVID-19 vaccine. The conserved cysteine and the conserved F or W are not part of the CDR3 here. Each record gives: V gene, clone size, CDR3 protein. Expanded clones get a size class; other rows say once, few or many, or leave the size out.

>TRBV10-3|.
AISGLEGLATEAF
>TRBV5-4|.
ASSLGDREDNEQF
>TRBV3-1/TRBV3-2|once
ASSQGGSSGTDTQY
>TRBV2|.
ASSGGQMGTPLH
>TRBV29-1|.
SVGRNNEKLF
>TRBV15|.
ATSRDRAGQETQY
>TRBV27|once
ASRRNRGRRQLANEKLF
>TRBV6-1|.
ASSERDTQY
>TRBV6-5|.
ASSYDRVTDTQY
>TRBV30|.
AWSSGTLGNTIY
>TRBV7-9|.
ASSFWAGGRRDEQY
>TRBV6-5|once
ASTPSGNTIY
>TRBV6-5|.
ASSPDRWTGELF
>TRBV7-9|.
ASSSPTSGGPNTGELF
>TRBV28|.
ASSGWTGGEGYGYT
>TRBV4-3|once
ASSQDPATDTQY
>TRBV7-9|.
ASTPGRYTEAF
>TRBV5-1|.
ASSPNFGEGDNTEAF
>TRBV5-1|.
ASSFETGLVGELF
>TRBV25-1|.
ASSDGLAGGETQY
>TRBV11-2|.
ASSPGLNTEAF
>TRBV5-1|.
ASSREGARGNTIY
>TRBV28|.
ASSPRTGRAYEQY
>TRBV6-5|.
ASTSGTGGKLF
>TRBV12-3/TRBV12-4|.
ASRAARGPQY
>TRBV6-5|once
ASSYSSGASYGYT
>TRBV18|few
ASSPGTGRGTQY
>TRBV9|.
ASSPNQWNEQF
>TRBV3-1/TRBV3-2|.
ASSQGANNSPLH
>TRBV14|.
ASSRDPGRGSYNEQF
>TRBV19|.
ASSRQVGFSTDTQY
>TRBV27|few
ASSRSASNQPQH
>TRBV6-1|.
ASSERGPYEQY
>TRBV5-6|.
ASCKAGLF
>TRBV27|.
ASSVEKVLSYNEQF
>TRBV7-9|.
ASTNPGTPNGYGYT
>TRBV18|.
ASSSTGNPNTGELF
>TRBV2|.
ASRPRRDPGEQY
>TRBV24-1|.
ATADAISYNEQF
>TRBV3-1/TRBV3-2|.
ASSQLTGDYGYT
>TRBV5-6|.
ASSSWPPDTQY